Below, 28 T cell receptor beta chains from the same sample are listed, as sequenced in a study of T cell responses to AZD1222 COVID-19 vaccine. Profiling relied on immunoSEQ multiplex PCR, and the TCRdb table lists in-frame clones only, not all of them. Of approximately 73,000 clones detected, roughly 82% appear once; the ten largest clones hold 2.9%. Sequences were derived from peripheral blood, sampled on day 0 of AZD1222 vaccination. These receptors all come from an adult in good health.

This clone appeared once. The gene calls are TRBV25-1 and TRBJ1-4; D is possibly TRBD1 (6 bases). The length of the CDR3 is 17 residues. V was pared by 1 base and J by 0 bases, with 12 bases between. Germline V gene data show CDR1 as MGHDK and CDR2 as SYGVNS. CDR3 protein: CASSESRKGATNEKLFF. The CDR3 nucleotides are TGTGCCAGCAGTGAATCTAGGAAGGGGGCAACTAATGAAAAACTGTTTTTT.

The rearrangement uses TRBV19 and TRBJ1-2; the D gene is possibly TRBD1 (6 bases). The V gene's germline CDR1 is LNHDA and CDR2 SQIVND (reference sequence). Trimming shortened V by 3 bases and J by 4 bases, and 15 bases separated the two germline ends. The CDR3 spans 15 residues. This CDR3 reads CASSIGQGSSYGYTF. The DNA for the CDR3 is TGTGCCAGTAGTATCGGGCAGGGGAGTTCCTATGGCTACACCTTC.

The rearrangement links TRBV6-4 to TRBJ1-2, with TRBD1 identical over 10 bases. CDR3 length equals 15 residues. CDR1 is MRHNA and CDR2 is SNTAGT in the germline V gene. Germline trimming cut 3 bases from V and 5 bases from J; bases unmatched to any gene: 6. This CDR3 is CASSEGGQGHYGYTF. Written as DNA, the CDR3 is TGTGCCAGCAGTGAAGGGGGACAGGGGCATTATGGCTACACCTTC.

The CDR3 DNA sequence: TGTGCCAGCAGCCAACGGACTGATGGGCCCCAGCACAATGAGCAGTTCTTC. It specifies CASSQRTDGPQHNEQFF. The rearrangement links TRBV3-1 (or the pseudogene TRBV3-2) to TRBJ2-1; D possibly corresponds to TRBD2 (5 bases). The germline V gene has CDR1 LGHDT and CDR2 YNNKEL (reference sequence). This CDR3 is 17 amino acids long. The V end lost 2 bases, the J end lost 5 bases, and 19 bases lay between the germline ends.

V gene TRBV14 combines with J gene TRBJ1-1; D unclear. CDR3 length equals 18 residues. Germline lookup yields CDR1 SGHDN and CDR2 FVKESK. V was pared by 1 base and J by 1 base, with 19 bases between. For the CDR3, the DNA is TGTGCCAGCAGCCAAGTTCCTTATAGAGGGAACGAGAACACTGAAGCTTTCTTT. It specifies CASSQVPYRGNENTEAFF.

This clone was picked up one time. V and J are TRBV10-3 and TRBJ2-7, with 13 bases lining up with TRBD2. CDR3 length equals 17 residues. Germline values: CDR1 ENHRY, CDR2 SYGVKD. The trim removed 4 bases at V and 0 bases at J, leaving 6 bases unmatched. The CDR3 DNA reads TGTGCCATCAGTGGGCCGGGACTAGCGGGAAGCTCCTACGAGCAGTACTTC. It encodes CAISGPGLAGSSYEQYF.

For the CDR3, the DNA is TGTGCCAGCAGCCAAGATTACAGTAATGAAAAACTGTTTTTT. Translating it yields CASSQDYSNEKLFF. This sequence joins TRBV14 and TRBJ1-4; D call uncertain. CDR1 is SGHDN, CDR2 FVKESK, per germline. Trimming took 0 bases from V and 4 from J, leaving 6 bases between them. The CDR3 is 14 amino acids.

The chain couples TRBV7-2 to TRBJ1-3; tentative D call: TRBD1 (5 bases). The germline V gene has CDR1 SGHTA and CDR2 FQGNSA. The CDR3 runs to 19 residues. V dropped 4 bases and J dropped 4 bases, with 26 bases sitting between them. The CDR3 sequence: CASSYPMSTATLHGNTIYF. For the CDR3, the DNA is TGTGCCAGCAGCTACCCCATGTCGACAGCTACACTCCACGGAAACACCATATATTTT.

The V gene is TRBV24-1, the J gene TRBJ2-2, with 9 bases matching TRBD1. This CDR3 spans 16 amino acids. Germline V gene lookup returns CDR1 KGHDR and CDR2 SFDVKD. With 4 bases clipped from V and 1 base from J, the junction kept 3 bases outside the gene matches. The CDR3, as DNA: TGTGCCACCAGTGACCCGGGACAGGGGAACACCGGGGAGCTGTTTTTT. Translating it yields CATSDPGQGNTGELFF.

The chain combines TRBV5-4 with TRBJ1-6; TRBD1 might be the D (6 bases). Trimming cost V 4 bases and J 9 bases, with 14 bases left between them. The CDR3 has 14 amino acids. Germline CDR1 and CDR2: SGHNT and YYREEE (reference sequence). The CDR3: CASSQNRESSPLHF. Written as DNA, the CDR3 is TGTGCCAGCAGCCAGAACAGGGAGAGTTCACCCCTCCACTTT.

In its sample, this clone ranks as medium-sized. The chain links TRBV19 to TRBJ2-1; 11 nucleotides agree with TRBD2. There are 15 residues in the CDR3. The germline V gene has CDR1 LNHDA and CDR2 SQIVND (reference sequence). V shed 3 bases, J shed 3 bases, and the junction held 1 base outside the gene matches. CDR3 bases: TGTGCCAGTAGTATGACTAGCGGGGACTACAATGAGCAGTTCTTC. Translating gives CASSMTSGDYNEQFF.

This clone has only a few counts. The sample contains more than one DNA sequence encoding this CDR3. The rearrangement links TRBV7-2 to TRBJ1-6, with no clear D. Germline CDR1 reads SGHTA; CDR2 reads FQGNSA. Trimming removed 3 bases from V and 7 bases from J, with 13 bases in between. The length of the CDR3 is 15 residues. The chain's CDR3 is CASSLAGPPNSPLHF. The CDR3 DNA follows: TGTGCCAGCAGCTTGGCCGGGCCCCCGAATTCACCCCTCCACTTT.

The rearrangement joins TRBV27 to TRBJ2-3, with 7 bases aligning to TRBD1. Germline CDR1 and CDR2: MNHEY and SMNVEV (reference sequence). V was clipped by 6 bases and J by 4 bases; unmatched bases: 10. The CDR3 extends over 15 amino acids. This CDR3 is CASSPRGRVADTQYF. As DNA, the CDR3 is TGTGCCAGCAGCCCAAGGGGGCGCGTGGCAGATACGCAGTATTTT.

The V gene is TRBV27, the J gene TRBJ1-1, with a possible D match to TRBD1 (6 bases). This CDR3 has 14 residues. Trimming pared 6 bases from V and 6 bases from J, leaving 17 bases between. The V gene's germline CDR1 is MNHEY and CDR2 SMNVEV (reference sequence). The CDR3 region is CASRQDRLRAEAFF. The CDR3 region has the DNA TGTGCCAGCAGACAAGACAGGCTGAGGGCTGAAGCTTTCTTT.

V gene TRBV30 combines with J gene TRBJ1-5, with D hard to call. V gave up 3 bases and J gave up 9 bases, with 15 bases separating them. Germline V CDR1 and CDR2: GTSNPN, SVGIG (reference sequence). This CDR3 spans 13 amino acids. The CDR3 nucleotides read TGTGCCTGGAGCGCCAGTTCGGATCGGCCCCAGCATTTT. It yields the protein CAWSASSDRPQHF.

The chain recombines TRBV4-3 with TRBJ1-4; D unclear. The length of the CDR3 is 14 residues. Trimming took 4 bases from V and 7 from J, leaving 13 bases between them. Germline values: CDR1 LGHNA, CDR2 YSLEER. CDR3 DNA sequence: TGCGCCAGCAGCCGGGCGAGGGCAGGTGAAAAACTGTTTTTT. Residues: CASSRARAGEKLFF.

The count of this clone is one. The CDR3 loop reads CASRPGTSGSEQYF. CDR3 DNA sequence: TGCGCCAGCAGACCCGGGACTAGCGGGAGCGAGCAGTACTTC. The gene calls are TRBV5-1 and TRBJ2-7; 14 nucleotides line up with TRBD2. There are 14 residues in the CDR3. Germline loops: CDR1 SGHRS, CDR2 YFSETQ. The V segment lost 5 bases and the J segment 6 bases; nucleotides outside the gene matches: 4.

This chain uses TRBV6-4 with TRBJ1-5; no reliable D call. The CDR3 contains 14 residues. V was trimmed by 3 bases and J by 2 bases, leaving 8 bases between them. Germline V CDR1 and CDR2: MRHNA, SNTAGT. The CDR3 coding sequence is TGTGCCAGCAGTGAGACTCCGGGCAATCAGCCCCAGCATTTT. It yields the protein CASSETPGNQPQHF.

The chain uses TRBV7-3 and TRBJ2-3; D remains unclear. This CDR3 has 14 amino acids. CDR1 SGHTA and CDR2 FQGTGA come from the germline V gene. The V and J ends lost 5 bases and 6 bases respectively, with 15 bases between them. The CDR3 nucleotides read TGTGCCAGCAGCGCCGGCGTCGGCGTCGATACGCAGTATTTT. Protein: CASSAGVGVDTQYF.

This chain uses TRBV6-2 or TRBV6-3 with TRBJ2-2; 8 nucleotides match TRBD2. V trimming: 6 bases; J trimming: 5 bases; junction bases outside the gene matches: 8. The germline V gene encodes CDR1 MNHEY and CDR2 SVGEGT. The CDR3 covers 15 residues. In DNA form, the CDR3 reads TGTGCCAGCAGCCTTCGGGGGGGCAGAACCGGGGAGCTGTTTTTT. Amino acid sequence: CASSLRGGRTGELFF.

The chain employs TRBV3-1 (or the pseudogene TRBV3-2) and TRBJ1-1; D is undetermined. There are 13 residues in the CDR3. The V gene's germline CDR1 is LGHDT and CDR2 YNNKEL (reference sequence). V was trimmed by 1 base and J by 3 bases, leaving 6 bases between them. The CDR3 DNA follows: TGTGCCAGCAGCCAAGGGCCAGACACTGAAGCTTTCTTT. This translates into CASSQGPDTEAFF.

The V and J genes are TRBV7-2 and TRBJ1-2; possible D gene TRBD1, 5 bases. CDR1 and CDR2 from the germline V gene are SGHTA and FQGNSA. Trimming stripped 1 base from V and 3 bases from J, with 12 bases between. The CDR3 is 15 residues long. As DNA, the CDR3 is TGTGCCAGCAGCTTAGATGCGGTAGGGGACTATGGCTACACCTTC. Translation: CASSLDAVGDYGYTF.

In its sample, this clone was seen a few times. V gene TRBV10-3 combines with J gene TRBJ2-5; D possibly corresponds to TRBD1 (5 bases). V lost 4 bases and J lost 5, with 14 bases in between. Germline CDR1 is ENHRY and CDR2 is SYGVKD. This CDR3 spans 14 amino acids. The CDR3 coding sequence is TGTGCCATCAGTGGGGCGGACAATACGGAGACCCAGTACTTC. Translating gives CAISGADNTETQYF.

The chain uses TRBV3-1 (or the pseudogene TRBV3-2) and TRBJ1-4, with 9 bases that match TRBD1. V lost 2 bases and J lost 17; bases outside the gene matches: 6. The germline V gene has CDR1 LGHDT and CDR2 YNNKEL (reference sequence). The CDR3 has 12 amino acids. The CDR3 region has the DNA TGTGCCAGCAGCCAATCGGGACAGGGCCCATTTTTT. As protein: CASSQSGQGPFF.

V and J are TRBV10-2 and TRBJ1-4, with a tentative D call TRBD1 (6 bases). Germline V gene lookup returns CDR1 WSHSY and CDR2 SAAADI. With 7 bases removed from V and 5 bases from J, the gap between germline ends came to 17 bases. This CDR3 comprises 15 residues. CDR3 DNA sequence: TGCGCCAGCAACAGGGCCGGGGGCTTAAATGAAAAACTGTTTTTT. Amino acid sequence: CASNRAGGLNEKLFF.

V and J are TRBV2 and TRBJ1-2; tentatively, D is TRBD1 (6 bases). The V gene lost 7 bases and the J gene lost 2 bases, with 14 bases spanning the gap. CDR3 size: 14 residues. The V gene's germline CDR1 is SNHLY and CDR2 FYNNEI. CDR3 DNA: TGTGCCAGCACCGAGGAGGACAGCAACTATGGCTACACCTTC. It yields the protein CASTEEDSNYGYTF.

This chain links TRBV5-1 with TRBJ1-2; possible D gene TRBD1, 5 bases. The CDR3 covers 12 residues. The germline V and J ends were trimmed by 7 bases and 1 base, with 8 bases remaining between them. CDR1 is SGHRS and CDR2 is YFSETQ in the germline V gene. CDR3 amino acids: CASAGDNYGYTF. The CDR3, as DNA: TGCGCCAGCGCGGGGGATAACTATGGCTACACCTTC.

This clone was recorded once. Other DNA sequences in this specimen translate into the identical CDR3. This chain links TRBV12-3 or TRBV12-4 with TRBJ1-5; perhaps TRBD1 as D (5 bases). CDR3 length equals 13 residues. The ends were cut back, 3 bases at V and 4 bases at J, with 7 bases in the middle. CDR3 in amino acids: CASSFDSNQPQHF. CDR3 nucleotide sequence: TGTGCCAGCAGTTTCGACAGTAATCAGCCCCAGCATTTT.